The present TCR beta chain was sequenced within a study of cytomegalovirus exposure and HLA in healthy donors. Study-wide results and caveats: As a later analysis revealed, the rate of TCR association differed by HLA locus, with DRB1 most and HLA-C fewest. Donors were assumed by presence/absence analyses to have roughly uniform sequencing depth. Associated with cytomegalovirus, according to the listing, were 150 to 200 TCR beta chains. Immune exposure was documented only through CMV serostatus.

CDR3 size: 13 residues. Per the germline V gene, CDR1 is LNHDA and CDR2 is SQIVND (reference sequence). V was trimmed by 6 bases and J by 5 bases, leaving 13 bases between them. PCR involved 60 Vbeta and 13 Jbeta primers. Measured with immunoSEQ multiplex PCR; TCRdb has only the in-frame clones, and not every one. Altogether 200,000 to 250,000 clones are present, approximately 85% being singletons, with the ten largest covering 2.7%. For this clone: Its antigen is not identified.

V and J are TRBV19 and TRBJ1-1, with D perhaps matching TRBD1 (6 bases). The sample comprised PBMCs. The receptor was isolated from a woman aged 40 to 50 in good health and CMV-seronegative. CDR3 residues: CASRLGGTTEAFF. CDR3 DNA: TGTGCCAGTAGACTAGGGGGTACAACTGAAGCTTTCTTT.